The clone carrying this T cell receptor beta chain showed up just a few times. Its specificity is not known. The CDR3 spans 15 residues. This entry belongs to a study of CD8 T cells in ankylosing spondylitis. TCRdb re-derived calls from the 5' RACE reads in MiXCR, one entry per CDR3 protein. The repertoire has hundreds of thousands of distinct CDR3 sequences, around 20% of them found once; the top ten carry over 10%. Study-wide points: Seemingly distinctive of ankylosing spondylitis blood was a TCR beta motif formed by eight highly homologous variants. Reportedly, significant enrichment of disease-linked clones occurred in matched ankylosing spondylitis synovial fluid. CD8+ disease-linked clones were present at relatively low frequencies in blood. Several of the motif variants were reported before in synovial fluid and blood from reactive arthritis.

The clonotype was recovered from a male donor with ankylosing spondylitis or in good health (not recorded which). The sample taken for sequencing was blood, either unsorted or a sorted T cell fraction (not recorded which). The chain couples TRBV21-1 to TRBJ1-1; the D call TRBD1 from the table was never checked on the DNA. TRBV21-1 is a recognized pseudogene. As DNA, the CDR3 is TGTGCCAGCAGCAAAGTGGGCGGCTGGCGAATTGAAGCTTTCTTT. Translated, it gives CASSKVGGWRIEAFF.